This is a list of T cell receptor beta chains from one sample in a study of T cell responses to AZD1222 COVID-19 vaccine. Sequenced by immunoSEQ multiplex PCR; TCRdb stores in-frame clones only, minus some. The table lists some 130,000 clones, roughly 93% of them singletons. Sequenced here: peripheral blood, sampled 28 days after the second AZD1222 dose. These receptors all come from an adult who received the AZD1222 COVID-19 vaccine. CDR3s include the opening cysteine and the closing phenylalanine or tryptophan. Fields, in order: J gene, clone size, D gene, V gene, CDR3 DNA, CDR3 protein. D genes are given only for firm matches. Clone size is given for some rows only: seen once, a few or many times, or a class if the clone is expanded.

TRBJ1-5	NA	TRBD1	TRBV5-8	TGTGCCAGCAGCGACAGGGGGCTACCTCGTCAGCCCCAGCATTTT	CASSDRGLPRQPQHF
TRBJ2-7	NA	NA	TRBV25-1	TGTGCCAGCAGTGATCCAGGGAAGGGGGGCTCCTACGAGCAGTACTTC	CASSDPGKGGSYEQYF
TRBJ1-5	NA	NA	TRBV7-2	TGTGCCAGCAGCTTAGTGGTGGGAGAGGGTCAGCCCCAGCATTTT	CASSLVVGEGQPQHF
TRBJ2-7	NA	NA	TRBV6-1	TGTGCCAGCAGTGAATGGGCGGCCTACGAGCAGTACTTC	CASSEWAAYEQYF
TRBJ1-5	NA	NA	TRBV28	TGTGCCAGCAGTTTACCGACCGTACGTCAGCCCCAGCATTTT	CASSLPTVRQPQHF
TRBJ2-1	few	TRBD2	TRBV28	TGTGCCAGCAGTTTATGGCTTCTAGCGGGGGGGCCGGGTGAGCAGTTCTTC	CASSLWLLAGGPGEQFF
TRBJ1-4	NA	NA	TRBV5-1	TGCGCCAGCAGCTTGGAGGGTCGCTCAACTAATGAAAAACTGTTTTTT	CASSLEGRSTNEKLFF
TRBJ1-6	few	NA	TRBV5-4	TGTGCCAGCAGCTTCAGGGGCGGGAATTCACCCCTCCACTTT	CASSFRGGNSPLHF
TRBJ1-4	NA	TRBD1	TRBV2	TGTGCCAGCGGAGGACAGGGGATTAGTGAAAAACTGTTTTTT	CASGGQGISEKLFF
TRBJ1-1	NA	NA	TRBV4-1	TGCGCCAGCAGCCAAGGCCCTCAGAGAGGGGGACGGTTAATCTGGACTGAAGCTTTCTTT	CASSQGPQRGGRLIWTEAFF
TRBJ1-2	NA	NA	TRBV11-3	TGTGCCAGCAGCTTAGGGACGGCATTTAGCACTGGCTACACCTTC	CASSLGTAFSTGYTF
TRBJ1-2	NA	NA	TRBV9	TGTGCCAGCAGCGTAGGTGGCAGGCCATTCGATGGCTACACCTTC	CASSVGGRPFDGYTF
TRBJ2-7	NA	NA	TRBV20-1	TGCAGTGCTAGTTGGCCAGGGGATGTTAACGAGCAGTACTTC	CSASWPGDVNEQYF
TRBJ2-3	once	TRBD2	TRBV2	TGTGCCAGCAGTGACGGGACTAGCGTTACGAATACGCAGTATTTT	CASSDGTSVTNTQYF
TRBJ2-5	once	TRBD1	TRBV19	TGTGCCAGTAGTCCGGGACAGGCATCAGGGACCCAGTACTTC	CASSPGQASGTQYF
TRBJ2-4	NA	TRBD1	TRBV28	TGTGCCAGCAGCCCGGGACAGATAATAAAAAACATTCAGTACTTC	CASSPGQIIKNIQYF
TRBJ1-6	NA	NA	TRBV21-1	TGTGCCAGCCACCAAAGGGTACTAAAGGGGCTAAATAATTCACCCCTCCACTTT	CASHQRVLKGLNNSPLHF
TRBJ2-5	NA	NA	TRBV28	TGTGCCAGCAGTTTAGAACAAAAAGAGACCCAGTACTTC	CASSLEQKETQYF
TRBJ2-2	NA	NA	TRBV5-4	TGTGCCAGCAGCACCTCTGAAGGGAGGTGGACCGGGGAGCTGTTTTTT	CASSTSEGRWTGELFF
TRBJ1-3	NA	TRBD1	TRBV19	TGTGCCACCTCCCGGGACAGGGATATGAGCTCTGGAAACACCATATATTTT	CATSRDRDMSSGNTIYF
TRBJ1-2	NA	NA	TRBV7-8	TGTGCCAGCAGCTTAGCGTTGGACGGCACCTATGGCTACACCTTC	CASSLALDGTYGYTF
TRBJ2-6	NA	NA	TRBV11-3	TGTGCCAGCAGCTTAGGTTTTTGGGAGTACTTCTCTGGGGCCAACGTCCTGACTTTC	CASSLGFWEYFSGANVLTF
TRBJ1-5	NA	NA	TRBV19	TGTGCCAGTAGTGCCAGCAGGGGCGGTAGTGGCAATCAGCCCCAGCATTTT	CASSASRGGSGNQPQHF
TRBJ1-1	NA	TRBD1	TRBV9	TGTGCCAGCAGCGTGACAGGGGCCCCGGTCTTT	CASSVTGAPVF
TRBJ1-4	NA	TRBD1	TRBV9	TGTGCCAGCAGCACTACAGGGGTGTTAAATGAAAAACTGTTTTTT	CASSTTGVLNEKLFF
TRBJ2-1	NA	NA	TRBV5-1	TGCGCCAGCAGCTTGGTTTACAATGAGCAGTTCTTC	CASSLVYNEQFF
TRBJ2-5	NA	TRBD2	TRBV4-2	TGTGCCAGCAGCCAAGATCATTCGACTAGCGGCTCGACCCAGTACTTC	CASSQDHSTSGSTQYF
TRBJ2-7	NA	NA	TRBV12-1	TGTGCCAGCAGCTTTCCCAAGGGGGAGGAAGAGCAGTACTTC	CASSFPKGEEEQYF
TRBJ1-6	NA	NA	TRBV11-2	TGTGCCAGCAGCTTAGGGGGTAATTCACCCCTCCACTTT	CASSLGGNSPLHF
TRBJ2-1	NA	NA	TRBV6-1	TGTGCCAGCAGTGAAAGGGAAAGAGGGATTGGGAATGAGCAGTTCTTC	CASSERERGIGNEQFF
TRBJ1-1	NA	NA	TRBV2	TGTGCCAGCAGTGTCCCGTCCGGGACTCTCTACACTGAAGCTTTCTTT	CASSVPSGTLYTEAFF
TRBJ2-4	NA	NA	TRBV6-5	TGTGCCAGCAGTCGCGCAGTGAGGGCCAAAAACATTCAGTACTTC	CASSRAVRAKNIQYF
TRBJ1-4	once	NA	TRBV7-6	TGTGCCAGCAGTCTATATCACAGGTCGGCTAATGAAAAACTGTTTTTT	CASSLYHRSANEKLFF
TRBJ1-1	NA	TRBD1	TRBV5-1	TGCGCCAGCAGCTTGTTGGGACAGGGGGACACTGAAGCTTTCTTT	CASSLLGQGDTEAFF
TRBJ1-2	NA	TRBD1	TRBV7-9	TGTGCCAGCAGCTCGATCGAGACAGGGCGTCCTAACTATGGCTACACCTTC	CASSSIETGRPNYGYTF
TRBJ1-2	NA	NA	TRBV11-2	TGTGCCAGCAGCTTAGTTTCGTGGCAGAACTATGGCTACACCTTC	CASSLVSWQNYGYTF
TRBJ1-2	NA	NA	TRBV5-1	TGCGCCAGCAGCTTGGCATACGGGACTAACTATGGCTACACCTTC	CASSLAYGTNYGYTF
TRBJ2-2	NA	TRBD2	TRBV7-3	TGTGCCAGCAGCGCCAAAGGCGGGGGTAGGGAGCTGTTTTTT	CASSAKGGGRELFF